This TCR beta chain was identified during a study of technical replicates of blood from several donors. Only in-frame clones appear in the TCRdb table, and some are missing; sequencing was by immunoSEQ multiplex PCR. The sample has 65,000 to 95,000 clones; 95% to 97% are singletons. This CDR3 region has 11 residues. With 5 bases removed from V and 3 bases from J, the gap between germline ends came to 5 bases. CDR1 and CDR2 from the germline V gene are GTSNPN and SVGIG (reference sequence). This rearrangement joins TRBV30 to TRBJ2-1, with unresolved D. Sequences were obtained from T cells isolated from PBMCs. The clonotype comes from a human donor in good health. CDR3 sequence (DNA): TGTGCCTGGGGGCTCTACAATGAGCAGTTCTTC. It yields the protein CAWGLYNEQFF.